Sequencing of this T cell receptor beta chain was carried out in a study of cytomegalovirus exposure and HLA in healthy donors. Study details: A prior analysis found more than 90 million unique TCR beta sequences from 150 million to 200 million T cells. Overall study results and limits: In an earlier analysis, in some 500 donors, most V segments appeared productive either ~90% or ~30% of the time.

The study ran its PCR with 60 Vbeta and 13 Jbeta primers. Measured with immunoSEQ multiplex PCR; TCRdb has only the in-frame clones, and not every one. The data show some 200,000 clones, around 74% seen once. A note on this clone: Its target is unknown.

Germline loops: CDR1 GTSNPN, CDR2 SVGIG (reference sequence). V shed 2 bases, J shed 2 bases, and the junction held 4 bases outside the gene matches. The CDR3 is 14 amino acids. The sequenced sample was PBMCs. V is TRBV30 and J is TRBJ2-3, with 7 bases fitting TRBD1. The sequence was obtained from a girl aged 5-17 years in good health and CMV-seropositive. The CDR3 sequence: CAWSTGAITDTQYF. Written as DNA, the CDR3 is TGTGCCTGGAGTACAGGGGCGATCACAGATACGCAGTATTTT.